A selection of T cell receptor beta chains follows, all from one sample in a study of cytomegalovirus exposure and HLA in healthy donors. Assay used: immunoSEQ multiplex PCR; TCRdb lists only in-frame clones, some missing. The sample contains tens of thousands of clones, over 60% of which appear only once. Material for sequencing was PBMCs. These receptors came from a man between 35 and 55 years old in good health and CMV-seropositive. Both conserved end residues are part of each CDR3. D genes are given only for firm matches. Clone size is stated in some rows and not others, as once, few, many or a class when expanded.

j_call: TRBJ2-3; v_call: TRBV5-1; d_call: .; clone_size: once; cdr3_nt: TGCGCCAGCAGCTTGGAATGGCTAGCACGCGATACGCAGTATTTT; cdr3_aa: CASSLEWLARDTQYF
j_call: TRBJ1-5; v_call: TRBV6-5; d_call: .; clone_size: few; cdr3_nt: TGTGCCAGCAGTTATTCCAACTTCAATCAGCCCCAGCATTTT; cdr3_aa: CASSYSNFNQPQHF
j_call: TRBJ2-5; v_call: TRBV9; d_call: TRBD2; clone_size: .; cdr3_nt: TGTGCCAGCAGCCCCTCGGGACTAGCTATCCAAGAGACCCAGTACTTC; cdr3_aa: CASSPSGLAIQETQYF
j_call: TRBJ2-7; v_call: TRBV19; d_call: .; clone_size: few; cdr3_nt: TGTGCCAGTAGTATCCCTCCGGACAGGACTACCTACGCGCAGTACTTC; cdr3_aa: CASSIPPDRTTYAQYF
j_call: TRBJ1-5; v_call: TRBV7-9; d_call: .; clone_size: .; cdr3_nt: TGTGCCAGCAGCCAAGGAGAGCAGCCCCAGCATTTT; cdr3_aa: CASSQGEQPQHF
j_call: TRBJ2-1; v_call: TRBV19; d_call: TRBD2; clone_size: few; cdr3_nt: TGTGCCAGTAGTCCTGGGGGTAGCGGGATAGGGCAGTTCTTC; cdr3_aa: CASSPGGSGIGQFF
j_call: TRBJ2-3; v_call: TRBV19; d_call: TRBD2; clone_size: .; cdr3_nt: TGTGCCACCAAACAGCGGGGGGGCGAAATCGCAGATACGCAGTATTTT; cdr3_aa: CATKQRGGEIADTQYF
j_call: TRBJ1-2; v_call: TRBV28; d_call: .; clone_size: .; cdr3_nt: TGTGCCAGCAGTACAGACTATGGCTACACCTTC; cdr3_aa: CASSTDYGYTF
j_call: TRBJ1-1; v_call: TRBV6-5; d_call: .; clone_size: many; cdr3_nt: TGTGCCAGCACGGCGGCCGGGAACACTGAAGCTTTCTTT; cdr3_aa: CASTAAGNTEAFF
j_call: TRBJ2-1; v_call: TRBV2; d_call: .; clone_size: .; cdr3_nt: TGTGCCAGCAGTGAATCCAGGGCCTTAAATGAGCAGTTCTTC; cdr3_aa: CASSESRALNEQFF
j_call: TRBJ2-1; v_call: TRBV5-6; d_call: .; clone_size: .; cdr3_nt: TGTGCCAGCAGCTTATTCGGGAATAGCGTTCTTAGGGATGAGCAGTTCTTC; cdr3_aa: CASSLFGNSVLRDEQFF
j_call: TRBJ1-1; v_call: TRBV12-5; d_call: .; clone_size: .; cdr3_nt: TGTGCTAGTGGTTTGGAGGCGGGTTCTGAAGCTTTCTTT; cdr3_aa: CASGLEAGSEAFF
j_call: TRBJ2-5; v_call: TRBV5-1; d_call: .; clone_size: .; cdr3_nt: TGCGCCAGCAGAGTGCAGGGCCAAGAGACCCAGTACTTC; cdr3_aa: CASRVQGQETQYF
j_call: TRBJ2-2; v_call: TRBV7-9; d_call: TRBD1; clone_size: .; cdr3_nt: TGTGCCAGCAGCTTAACAGGGGGCTTGTACACCGGGGAGCTGTTTTTT; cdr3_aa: CASSLTGGLYTGELFF
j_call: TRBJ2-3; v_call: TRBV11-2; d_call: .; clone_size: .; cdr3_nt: TGTGCCAGCAGCCCCGTTAAGGACCGGGAAGATACGCAGTATTTT; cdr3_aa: CASSPVKDREDTQYF
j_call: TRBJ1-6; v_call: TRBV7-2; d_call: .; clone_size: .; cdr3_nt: TGTGCCAGCAGCTTTACAGGGTCTGTGGGTAATTCACCCCTCCACTTT; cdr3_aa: CASSFTGSVGNSPLHF
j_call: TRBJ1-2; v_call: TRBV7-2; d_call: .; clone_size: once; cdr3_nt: TGTGCCAGCAGCTTAGATGAGGAGGACTATGGCTACACCTTC; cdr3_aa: CASSLDEEDYGYTF
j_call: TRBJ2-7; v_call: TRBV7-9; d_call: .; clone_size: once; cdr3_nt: TGTGCCAGCAGCTTACTAGCCTCCTACGAGCAGTACTTC; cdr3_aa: CASSLLASYEQYF
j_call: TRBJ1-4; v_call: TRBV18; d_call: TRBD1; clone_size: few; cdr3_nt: TGTGCCAGCTCACCGTTCTCGACAGGGGCTAATGAAAAACTGTTTTTT; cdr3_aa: CASSPFSTGANEKLFF
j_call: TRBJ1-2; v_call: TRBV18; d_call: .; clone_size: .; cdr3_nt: TGTGCCAGCTCAACCGGAGAGGCTGTTAACTATGGCTACACCTTC; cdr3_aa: CASSTGEAVNYGYTF
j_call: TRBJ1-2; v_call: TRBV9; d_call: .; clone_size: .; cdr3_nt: TGTGCCAGCAGCGACAGGGACATCTATGGCTACACCTTC; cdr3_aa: CASSDRDIYGYTF
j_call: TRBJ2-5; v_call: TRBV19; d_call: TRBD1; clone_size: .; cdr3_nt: TGTGCCAGTAGTATAGATTTAAGGACAGGCGTGGACCAAGAGACCCAGTACTTC; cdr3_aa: CASSIDLRTGVDQETQYF
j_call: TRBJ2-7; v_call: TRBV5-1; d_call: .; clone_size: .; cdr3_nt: TGCGCCAGCAGCTTGGCCGGGGGAAACGAGCAGTACTTC; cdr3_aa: CASSLAGGNEQYF
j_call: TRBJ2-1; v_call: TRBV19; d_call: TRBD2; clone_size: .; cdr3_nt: TGTGCCAGTAGTGGGGGACTAGCCCCCAATGAGCAGTTCTTC; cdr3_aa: CASSGGLAPNEQFF
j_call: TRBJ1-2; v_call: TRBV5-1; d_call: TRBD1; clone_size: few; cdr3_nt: TGCGCCAGCAGGCCCGGGACAGGGGGCTACGGCTACACCTTC; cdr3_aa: CASRPGTGGYGYTF
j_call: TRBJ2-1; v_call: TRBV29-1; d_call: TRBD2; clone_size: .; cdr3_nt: TGCAGCGTTCCTAGCGGGGGGGTCTACAATGAGCAGTTCTTC; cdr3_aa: CSVPSGGVYNEQFF
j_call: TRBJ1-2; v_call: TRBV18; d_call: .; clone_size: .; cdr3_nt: TGTGCCAGCCAGATAACTGGGGCTGACTATGGCTACACCTTC; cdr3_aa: CASQITGADYGYTF
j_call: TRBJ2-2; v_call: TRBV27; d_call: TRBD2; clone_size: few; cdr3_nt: TGTGCCAGCAGTCCGCGTACGTTGAGGCAGCGAGGGATCCGGGGGGCCGGGGAGCTGTTTTTT; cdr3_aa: CASSPRTLRQRGIRGAGELFF
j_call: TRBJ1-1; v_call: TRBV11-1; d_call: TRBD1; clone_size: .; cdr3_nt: TGTGCCAGCAGCTTATCGACAGGGGTCACTGAAGCTTTCTTT; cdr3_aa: CASSLSTGVTEAFF
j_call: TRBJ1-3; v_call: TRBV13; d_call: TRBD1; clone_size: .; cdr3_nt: TGTGCCAGCAGCTTAGGGGACAGGGGGCGATACACCATATATTTT; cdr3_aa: CASSLGDRGRYTIYF
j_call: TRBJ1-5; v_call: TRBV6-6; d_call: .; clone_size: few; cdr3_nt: TGTGCCAGCGGGGGGGGCGGGCAGCCCCAGCATTTT; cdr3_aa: CASGGGGQPQHF
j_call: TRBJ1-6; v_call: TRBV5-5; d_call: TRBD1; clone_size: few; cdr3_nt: TGTGCCAGCAGCTTGGCGACAGGGGTTAATTCACCCCTCCACTTT; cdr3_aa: CASSLATGVNSPLHF
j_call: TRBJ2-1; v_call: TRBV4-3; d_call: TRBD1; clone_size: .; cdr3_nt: TGCGCCAGCAGCCAAGGGTGGGACAGGGGTGTTGAGCAGTTCTTC; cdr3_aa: CASSQGWDRGVEQFF
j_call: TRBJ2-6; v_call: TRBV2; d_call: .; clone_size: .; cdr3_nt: TGTGCCAGCACTGGGGCCTTCTCTGGGGCCAACGTCCTGACTTTC; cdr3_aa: CASTGAFSGANVLTF
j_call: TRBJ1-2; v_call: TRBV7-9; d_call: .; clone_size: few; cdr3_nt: TGTGCCAGCAGCTTAGGAGTGGCGGGTAACTATGGCTACACCTTC; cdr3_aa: CASSLGVAGNYGYTF
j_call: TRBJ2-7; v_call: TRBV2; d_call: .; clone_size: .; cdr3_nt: TGTGCCAGCGCTAGGCGCTACGAGCAGTACTTC; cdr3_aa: CASARRYEQYF
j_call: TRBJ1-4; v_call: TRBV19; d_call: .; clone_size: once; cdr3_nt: TGTGCCAGTAGACAGGGATCGGATGAAAAACTGTTTTTT; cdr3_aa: CASRQGSDEKLFF
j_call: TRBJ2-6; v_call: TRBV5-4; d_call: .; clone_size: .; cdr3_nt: TGTGCCATTGGGGCAGGGGCCGGGGCCAACGTCCTGACTTTC; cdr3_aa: CAIGAGAGANVLTF
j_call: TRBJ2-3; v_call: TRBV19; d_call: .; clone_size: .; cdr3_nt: TGTGCCAGTCGACCGGAGGGGAACACAGATACGCAGTATTTT; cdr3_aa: CASRPEGNTDTQYF
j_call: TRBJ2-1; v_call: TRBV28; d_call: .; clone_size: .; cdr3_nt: TGTGCCAGCAGTTTGGTCACCTCCCGGGTTGAGCAGTTCTTC; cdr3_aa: CASSLVTSRVEQFF
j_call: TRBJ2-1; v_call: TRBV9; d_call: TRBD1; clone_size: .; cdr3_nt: TGTGCCAGCAGCGTAGCGGGACAGGCGGCCTACAATGAGCAGTTCTTC; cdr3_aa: CASSVAGQAAYNEQFF
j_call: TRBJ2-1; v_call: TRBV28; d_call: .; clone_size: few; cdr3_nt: TGTGCCAGCAGTATCATAGGGGGTTACTCCTACAATGAGCAGTTCTTC; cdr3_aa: CASSIIGGYSYNEQFF
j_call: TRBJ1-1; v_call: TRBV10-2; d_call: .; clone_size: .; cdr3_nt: TGCGCCAGCAGTGTTCGGGGGACTGAAGCTTTCTTT; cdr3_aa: CASSVRGTEAFF
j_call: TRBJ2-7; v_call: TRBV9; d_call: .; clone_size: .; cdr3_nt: TGTGCCAGCAGCGTAGAGGGCCAGGGGTTTAACGAGCAGTACTTC; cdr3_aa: CASSVEGQGFNEQYF
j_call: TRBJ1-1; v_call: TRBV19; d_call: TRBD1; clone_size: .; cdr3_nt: TGTGCCAGTAGTATAGGAGCAACAGGGGGTTGGACTGAAGCTTTCTTT; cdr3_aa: CASSIGATGGWTEAFF
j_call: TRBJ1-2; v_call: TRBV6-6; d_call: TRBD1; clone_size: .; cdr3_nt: TGTGCCAGCCAGCGCCGGGACAGGGCAATCGGCTATGGCTACACCTTC; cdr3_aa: CASQRRDRAIGYGYTF